This T cell receptor (beta chain) emerged from a study of cytomegalovirus exposure and HLA in healthy donors. TCRdb's table, derived via immunoSEQ multiplex PCR, lists solely in-frame clones and lacks some. The data contain about 330,000 clones, 87% of them singletons. V shed 6 bases and J shed 6 bases, with 8 bases lying between them. CDR1 is SQVTM and CDR2 is ANQGSEA in the germline V gene. CDR3 size: 10 residues. The source of this sequence is a woman in her twenties or thirties in good health and CMV-seropositive. Material for sequencing was PBMCs. The genes are TRBV29-1 and TRBJ1-1, with D possibly TRBD1 on 5 matching bases. In DNA, the CDR3 is TGCAGCGTCCAGACAGCTGAAGCTTTCTTT. This encodes CSVQTAEAFF.